These T cell receptor beta chains were read from a single sample in a study of blood T cell repertoires in COVID-19. Profiling relied on immunoSEQ multiplex PCR, and the TCRdb table lists in-frame clones only, not all of them. The sample consists of 250,000 or so clones, 75% to 90% of them appearing once. The sequenced sample was peripheral blood. The receptor source for this set is a man aged 25 to 45 with COVID-19, enrolled during active disease. CDR3s include the opening cysteine and the closing phenylalanine or tryptophan. D genes are given only for firm matches. Rows may omit the clone size; those that give it use once, few, many or a size class.

>-|TRBJ1-4|-|TRBV4-1
CASSQPERGGSNEKLFF
TGCGCCAGCAGCCAGCCGGAACGGGGGGGTTCTAATGAAAAACTGTTTTTT
>-|TRBJ2-3|once|TRBV3-1/TRBV3-2
CASSPATSTDTQYF
TGTGCCAGCAGTCCTGCTACCAGCACAGATACGCAGTATTTT
>-|TRBJ2-2|-|TRBV5-4
CASSLGQVLTGELFF
TGTGCCAGCAGCTTAGGCCAAGTACTAACCGGGGAGCTGTTTTTT
>TRBD1|TRBJ2-6|once|TRBV9
CASSVARHGTAGANVLTF
TGTGCCAGCAGCGTAGCCCGTCACGGGACAGCGGGGGCCAACGTCCTGACTTTC
>-|TRBJ2-2|many|TRBV19
CASRAPNTGELFF
TGTGCCAGTAGGGCACCGAACACCGGGGAGCTGTTTTTT
>TRBD1|TRBJ1-1|-|TRBV2
CANIGQGTFMNTEAFF
TGTGCCAACATTGGACAGGGGACTTTCATGAACACTGAAGCTTTCTTT
>-|TRBJ2-2|once|TRBV6-2/TRBV6-3
CASSPSLWAGELFF
TGTGCCAGCAGTCCCTCACTTTGGGCGGGGGAGCTGTTTTTT
>TRBD2|TRBJ2-1|-|TRBV27
CASSWSSGYNEQFF
TGTGCCAGCAGTTGGTCTAGCGGCTACAATGAGCAGTTCTTC
>-|TRBJ1-4|once|TRBV2
CASRREITNEKLFF
TGTGCCAGCAGAAGGGAGATCACTAATGAAAAACTGTTTTTT
>-|TRBJ1-6|-|TRBV11-2
CASSSPVDSPLHF
TGTGCCAGCAGCTCCCCAGTGGATTCACCCCTCCACTTT
>TRBD2|TRBJ2-7|-|TRBV5-4
CASRSGGGASHEQYF
TGTGCCAGCAGATCGGGGGGGGGCGCAAGTCACGAGCAGTACTTC
>-|TRBJ1-3|-|TRBV6-1
CASSEQGNFGNTIYF
TGTGCCAGCAGTGAACAGGGAAACTTCGGAAACACCATATATTTT
>TRBD1|TRBJ2-7|-|TRBV9
CASSPGQRSYEQYF
TGTGCCAGCAGCCCGGGACAGCGAAGCTACGAGCAGTACTTC
>TRBD1|TRBJ1-3|-|TRBV6-2/TRBV6-3
CASSGTVSGNTIYF
TGTGCCAGCAGCGGGACAGTCTCTGGAAACACCATATATTTT
>-|TRBJ1-5|-|TRBV28
CASSSSQGKEPQHF
TGTGCCAGCAGTTCCAGCCAGGGGAAGGAGCCCCAGCATTTT
>-|TRBJ1-1|-|TRBV5-1
CASSLQTGNTEAFF
TGCGCCAGCAGCTTGCAGACTGGGAACACTGAAGCTTTCTTT
>-|TRBJ1-1|-|TRBV7-8
CASSFEQSGSEAFF
TGTGCCAGCAGCTTTGAACAGTCTGGAAGCGAAGCTTTCTTT
>TRBD1|TRBJ1-6|once|TRBV5-1
CASKQGRDSPLHF
TGCGCCAGTAAACAGGGGAGAGATTCACCCCTCCACTTT
>TRBD2|TRBJ2-7|few|TRBV6-5
CASSYGSGREYF
TGTGCCAGCAGTTACGGGTCAGGGAGGGAGTACTTC
>-|TRBJ2-7|once|TRBV3-1/TRBV3-2
CASSQSTVGRQQYF
TGTGCCAGCAGCCAGAGCACAGTTGGCCGCCAGCAGTACTTC
>-|TRBJ2-1|-|TRBV24-1
CATSENPGINEQFF
TGTGCCACCAGTGAAAATCCGGGGATAAATGAGCAGTTCTTC
>-|TRBJ1-5|-|TRBV3-1/TRBV3-2
CASSQGWGSYQPQHF
TGTGCCAGCAGCCAAGGGTGGGGCAGTTATCAGCCCCAGCATTTT
>TRBD1|TRBJ1-5|-|TRBV2
CASKKQGDQPQHF
TGTGCCAGCAAGAAGCAGGGGGATCAGCCCCAGCATTTT
>TRBD1|TRBJ2-1|-|TRBV27
CASSLGQGARNEQFF
TGTGCCAGCAGTTTGGGACAGGGGGCGCGTAATGAGCAGTTCTTC
>TRBD2|TRBJ2-1|-|TRBV24-1
CATSDSQRGPYNEQFF
TGTGCCACCAGTGATTCGCAGCGGGGACCCTACAATGAGCAGTTCTTC
>-|TRBJ1-5|once|TRBV4-2
CASSQDRGTNQPQHF
TGTGCCAGCAGCCAAGATCGGGGGACCAATCAGCCCCAGCATTTT
>-|TRBJ2-7|-|TRBV29-1
CSVEEESYEQYF
TGCAGCGTTGAGGAGGAGTCCTACGAGCAGTACTTC
>-|TRBJ1-6|-|TRBV28
CASSSPGTYNSPLHF
TGTGCCAGCAGTTCTCCCGGGACTTATAATTCACCCCTCCACTTT
>-|TRBJ2-1|-|TRBV7-9
CASSTGSLDLFF
TGTGCCAGCAGCACGGGATCGTTAGACCTGTTCTTC
>-|TRBJ2-3|-|TRBV28
CASSSFSSSDTQYF
TGTGCCAGCAGTAGTTTTTCTAGCTCAGATACGCAGTATTTT
>TRBD2|TRBJ2-1|-|TRBV5-1
CASSLVGTSNRNEQFF
TGCGCCAGCAGCTTGGTGGGGACTAGTAATCGCAATGAGCAGTTCTTC
>-|TRBJ1-1|-|TRBV13
CASSLDGNTGPAFF
TGTGCCAGCAGCTTAGATGGGAATACAGGGCCAGCTTTCTTT
>TRBD2|TRBJ2-5|-|TRBV4-3
CASSQDMGREGETQYF
TGCGCCAGCAGCCAAGATATGGGCCGGGAGGGGGAGACCCAGTACTTC
>-|TRBJ2-1|-|TRBV4-2
CASSQAQTGINEQFF
TGTGCCAGCAGCCAAGCACAAACAGGGATTAATGAGCAGTTCTTC
>-|TRBJ1-5|-|TRBV9
CASSVASQEGPQHF
TGTGCCAGCAGCGTAGCTTCTCAGGAGGGGCCCCAGCATTTT
>TRBD2|TRBJ2-7|-|TRBV9
CASSLLGSGMSYEQYF
TGTGCCAGCAGCCTTTTGGGGAGCGGGATGAGTTACGAGCAGTACTTC
>-|TRBJ2-5|-|TRBV3-1/TRBV3-2
CASSQDLGGWGTQYF
TGTGCCAGCAGCCAAGATCTCGGGGGTTGGGGGACCCAGTACTTC
>TRBD1|TRBJ2-7|-|TRBV5-1
CASSLGQSYEQYF
TGCGCCAGCAGCCTGGGACAGTCCTACGAGCAGTACTTC
>-|TRBJ1-5|-|TRBV7-2
CASSPPGVRNQPQHF
TGTGCCAGCAGCCCCCCGGGGGTGCGCAATCAGCCCCAGCATTTT
>TRBD1|TRBJ2-7|-|TRBV10-3
CAISAPRTGGSYEQYF
TGTGCCATCAGTGCCCCTAGGACAGGGGGCTCCTACGAGCAGTACTTC
>-|TRBJ1-2|few|TRBV5-4
CASSLNAGTHYGYTF
TGTGCCAGCAGCTTGAACGCAGGCACTCACTATGGCTACACCTTC
>-|TRBJ2-1|-|TRBV27
CASSTKGSSSNEQFF
TGTGCCAGCAGTACGAAGGGCTCTAGCTCCAATGAGCAGTTCTTC
>TRBD1|TRBJ1-6|-|TRBV13
CASSLDRGSYNSPLHF
TGTGCCAGCAGCCTTGACAGGGGGTCCTATAATTCACCCCTCCACTTT
>TRBD1|TRBJ1-6|-|TRBV10-3
CAIRREGGSPLHF
TGTGCCATCAGACGTGAAGGGGGCTCACCCCTCCACTTT
>TRBD2|TRBJ2-7|once|TRBV19
CASSIPGLSYEQYF
TGTGCCAGTAGTATACCGGGACTATCCTACGAGCAGTACTTC
>TRBD2|TRBJ2-3|-|TRBV7-3
CASSARLAGDTDTQYF
TGTGCCAGCAGCGCGAGACTAGCGGGGGACACAGATACGCAGTATTTT
>TRBD2|TRBJ2-7|-|TRBV7-8
CASSLRGSGSTYEQYF
TGTGCCAGCAGCCTTCGGGGTAGCGGGAGTACCTACGAGCAGTACTTC